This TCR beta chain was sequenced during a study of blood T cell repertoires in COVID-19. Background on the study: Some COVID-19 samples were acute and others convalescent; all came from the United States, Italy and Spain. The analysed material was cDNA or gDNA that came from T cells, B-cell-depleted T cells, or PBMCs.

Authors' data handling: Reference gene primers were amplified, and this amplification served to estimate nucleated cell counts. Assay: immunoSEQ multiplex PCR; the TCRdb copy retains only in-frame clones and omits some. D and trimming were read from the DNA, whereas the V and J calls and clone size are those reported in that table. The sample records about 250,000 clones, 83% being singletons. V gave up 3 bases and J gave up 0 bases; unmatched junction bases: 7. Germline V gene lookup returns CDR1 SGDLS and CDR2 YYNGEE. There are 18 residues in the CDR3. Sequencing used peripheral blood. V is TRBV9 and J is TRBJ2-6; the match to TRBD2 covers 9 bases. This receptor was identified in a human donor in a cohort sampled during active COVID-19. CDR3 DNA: TGTGCCAGCAGCGCATCTAGCGGGATTTACTCTGGGGCCAACGTCCTGACTTTC. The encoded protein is CASSASSGIYSGANVLTF.